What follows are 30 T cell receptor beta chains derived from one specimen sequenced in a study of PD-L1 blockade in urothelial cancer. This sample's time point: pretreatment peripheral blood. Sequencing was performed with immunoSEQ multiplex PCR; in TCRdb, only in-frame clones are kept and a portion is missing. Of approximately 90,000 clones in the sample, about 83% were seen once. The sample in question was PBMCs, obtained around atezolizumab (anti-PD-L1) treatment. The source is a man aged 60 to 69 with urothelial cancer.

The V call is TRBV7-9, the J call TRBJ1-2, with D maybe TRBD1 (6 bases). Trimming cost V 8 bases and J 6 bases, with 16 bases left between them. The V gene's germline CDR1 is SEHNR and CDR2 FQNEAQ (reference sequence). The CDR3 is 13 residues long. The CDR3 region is CASGQQGGDGYTF. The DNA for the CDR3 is TGTGCCAGCGGGCAACAGGGTGGGGATGGCTACACCTTC.

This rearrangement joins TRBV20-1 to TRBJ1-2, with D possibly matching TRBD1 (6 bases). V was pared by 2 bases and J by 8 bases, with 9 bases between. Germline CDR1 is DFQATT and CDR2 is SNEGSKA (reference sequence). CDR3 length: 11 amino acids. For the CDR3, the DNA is TGCAGTGCTAGAAGGGACAAAGGCTACACCTTC. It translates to CSARRDKGYTF.

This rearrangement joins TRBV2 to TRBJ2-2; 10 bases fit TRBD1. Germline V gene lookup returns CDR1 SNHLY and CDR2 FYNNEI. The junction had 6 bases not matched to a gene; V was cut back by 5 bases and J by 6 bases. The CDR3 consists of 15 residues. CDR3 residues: CASSRQGQGAGELFF. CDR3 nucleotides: TGTGCCAGCAGTCGGCAAGGACAGGGGGCCGGGGAGCTGTTTTTT.

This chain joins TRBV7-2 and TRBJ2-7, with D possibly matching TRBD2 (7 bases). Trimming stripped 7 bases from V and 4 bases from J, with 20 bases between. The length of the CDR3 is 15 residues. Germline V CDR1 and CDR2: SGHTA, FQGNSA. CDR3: CASTLQSGGRYEQYF. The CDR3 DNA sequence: TGTGCCAGCACCCTCCAGTCCGGGGGGCGGTACGAGCAGTACTTC.

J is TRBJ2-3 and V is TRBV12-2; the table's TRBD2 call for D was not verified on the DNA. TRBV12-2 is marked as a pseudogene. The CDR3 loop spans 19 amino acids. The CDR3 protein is CASRLALASGRYVTDTQYF. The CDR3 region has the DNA TGTGCAAGTCGCTTAGCCCTGGCTAGCGGGAGGTACGTAACAGATACGCAGTATTTT.

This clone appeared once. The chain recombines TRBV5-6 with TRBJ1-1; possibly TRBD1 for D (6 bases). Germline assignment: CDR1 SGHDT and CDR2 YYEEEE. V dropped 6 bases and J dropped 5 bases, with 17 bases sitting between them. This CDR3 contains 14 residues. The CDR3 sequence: CASTPLLQGTEAFF. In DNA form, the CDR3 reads TGTGCCAGCACCCCACTACTACAGGGAACTGAAGCTTTCTTT.

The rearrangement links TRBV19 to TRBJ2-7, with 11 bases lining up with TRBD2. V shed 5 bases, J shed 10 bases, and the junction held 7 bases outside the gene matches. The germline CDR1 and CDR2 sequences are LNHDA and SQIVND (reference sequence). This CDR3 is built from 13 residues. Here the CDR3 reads CASSAGLAGYQYF. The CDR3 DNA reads TGTGCCAGTAGTGCCGGACTAGCGGGTTACCAGTACTTC.

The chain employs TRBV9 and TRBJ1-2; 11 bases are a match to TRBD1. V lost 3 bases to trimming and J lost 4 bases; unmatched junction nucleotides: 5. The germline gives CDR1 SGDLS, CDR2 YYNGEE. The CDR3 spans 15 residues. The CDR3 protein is CASSAGTGGSYGYTF. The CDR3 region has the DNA TGTGCCAGCAGCGCAGGGACAGGGGGAAGCTATGGCTACACCTTC.

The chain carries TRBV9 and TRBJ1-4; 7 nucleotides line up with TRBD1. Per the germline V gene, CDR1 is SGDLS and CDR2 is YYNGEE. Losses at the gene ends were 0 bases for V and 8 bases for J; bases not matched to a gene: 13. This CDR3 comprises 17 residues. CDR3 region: CASSVAGAGTDSEKLFF. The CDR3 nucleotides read TGTGCCAGCAGCGTAGCTGGGGCTGGGACAGATTCCGAAAAACTGTTTTTT. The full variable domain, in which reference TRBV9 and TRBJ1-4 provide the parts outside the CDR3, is DSGVTQTPKHLITATGQRVTLRCSPRSGDLSVYWYQQSLDQGLQFLIQYYNGEERAKGNILERFSAQQFPDLHSELNLSSLELGDSALYFCASSVAGAGTDSEKLFFGSGTQLSVL.

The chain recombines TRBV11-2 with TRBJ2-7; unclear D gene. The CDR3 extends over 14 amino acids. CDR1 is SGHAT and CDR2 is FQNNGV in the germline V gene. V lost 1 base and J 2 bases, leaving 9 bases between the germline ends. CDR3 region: CASSLVNVAYEQYF. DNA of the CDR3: TGTGCCAGCAGCTTAGTAAACGTAGCCTACGAGCAGTACTTC.

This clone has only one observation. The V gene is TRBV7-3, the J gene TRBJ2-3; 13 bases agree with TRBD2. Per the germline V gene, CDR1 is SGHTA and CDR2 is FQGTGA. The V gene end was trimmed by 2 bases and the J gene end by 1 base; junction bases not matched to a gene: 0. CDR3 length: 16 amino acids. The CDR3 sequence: CASSLGLAGGTDTQYF. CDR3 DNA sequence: TGTGCCAGCAGCTTAGGACTAGCGGGGGGCACAGATACGCAGTATTTT.

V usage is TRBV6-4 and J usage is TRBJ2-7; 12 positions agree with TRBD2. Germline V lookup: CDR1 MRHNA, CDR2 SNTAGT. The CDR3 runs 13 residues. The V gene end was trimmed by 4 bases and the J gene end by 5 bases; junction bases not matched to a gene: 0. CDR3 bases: TGTGCCAGCAGTGGACTAGCGGGAGACGAGCAGTACTTC. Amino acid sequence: CASSGLAGDEQYF.

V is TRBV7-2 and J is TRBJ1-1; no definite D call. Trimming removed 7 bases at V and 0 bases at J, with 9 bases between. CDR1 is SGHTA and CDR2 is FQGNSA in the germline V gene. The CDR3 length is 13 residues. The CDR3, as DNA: TGTGCCAGCACCCCTAACGTGAACACTGAAGCTTTCTTT. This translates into CASTPNVNTEAFF.

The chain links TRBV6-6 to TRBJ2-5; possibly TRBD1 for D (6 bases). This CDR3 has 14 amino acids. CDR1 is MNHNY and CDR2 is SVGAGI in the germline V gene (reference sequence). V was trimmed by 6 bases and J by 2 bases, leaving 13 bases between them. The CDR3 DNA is TGTGCCAGCAGCCCCCCAGGGGTACAAGAGACCCAGTACTTC. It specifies CASSPPGVQETQYF.

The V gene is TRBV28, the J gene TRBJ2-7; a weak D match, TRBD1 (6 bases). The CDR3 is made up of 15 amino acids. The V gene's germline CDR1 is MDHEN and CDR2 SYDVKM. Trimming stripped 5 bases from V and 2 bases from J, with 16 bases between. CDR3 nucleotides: TGTGCCAGCAGTGGTACGGGACACCAACCCTACGAGCAGTACTTC. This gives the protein CASSGTGHQPYEQYF.

CDR3 region: CASYRGGLAEKLFF. Written as DNA, the CDR3 is TGTGCCAGTTACCGCGGAGGGTTAGCCGAAAAACTGTTTTTT. The V and J genes are TRBV28 and TRBJ1-4; D gene uncertain. Germline V gene sequence: CDR1 MDHEN, CDR2 SYDVKM. The CDR3 loop spans 14 amino acids. Trimming left V 9 bases short and J 8 bases short, with 19 bases between.

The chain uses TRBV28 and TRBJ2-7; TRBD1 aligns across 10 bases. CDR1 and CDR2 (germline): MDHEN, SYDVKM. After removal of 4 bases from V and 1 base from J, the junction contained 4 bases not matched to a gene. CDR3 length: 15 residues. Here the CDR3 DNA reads TGTGCCAGCAGTTATGGACAGGGGGTATCCTACGAGCAGTACTTC. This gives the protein CASSYGQGVSYEQYF.

In DNA form, the CDR3 reads TGTGCCAGCAGTCCCGCAGGGCCAAAAAGCACAGATACGCAGTATTTT. Translation: CASSPAGPKSTDTQYF. The chain carries TRBV28 and TRBJ2-3; TRBD1 is a possible D gene (5 bases). Trimming stripped 5 bases from V and 0 bases from J, with 15 bases between. This CDR3 is 16 amino acids long. Germline values: CDR1 MDHEN, CDR2 SYDVKM.

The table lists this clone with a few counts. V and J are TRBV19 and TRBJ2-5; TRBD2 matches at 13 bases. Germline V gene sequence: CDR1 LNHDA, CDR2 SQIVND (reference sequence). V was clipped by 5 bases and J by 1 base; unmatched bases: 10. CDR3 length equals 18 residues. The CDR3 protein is CASSPPGTSGTPQETQYF. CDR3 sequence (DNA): TGTGCCAGTAGTCCGCCGGGGACTAGCGGGACTCCCCAAGAGACCCAGTACTTC.

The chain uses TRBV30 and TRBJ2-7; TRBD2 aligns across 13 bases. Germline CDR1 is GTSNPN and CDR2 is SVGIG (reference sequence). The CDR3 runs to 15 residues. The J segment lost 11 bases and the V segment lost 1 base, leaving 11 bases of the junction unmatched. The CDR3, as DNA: TGTGCCTGGAGTGACGGAAGGACTAGCGGGAGCAGGGAGTACTTC. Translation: CAWSDGRTSGSREYF. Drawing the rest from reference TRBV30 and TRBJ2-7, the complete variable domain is SQTIHQWPATLVQPVGSPLSLECTVEGTSNPNLYWYRQAAGRGLQLLFYSVGIGQISSEVPQNLSASRPQDRQFILSSKKLLLSDSGFYLCAWSDGRTSGSREYFGPGTRLTVT.

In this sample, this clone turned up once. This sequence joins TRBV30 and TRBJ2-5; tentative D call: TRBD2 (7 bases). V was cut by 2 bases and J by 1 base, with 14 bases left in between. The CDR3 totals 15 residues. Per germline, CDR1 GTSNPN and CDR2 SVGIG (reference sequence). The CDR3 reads CAWSLKGGGQETQYF. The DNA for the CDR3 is TGTGCCTGGAGTCTGAAAGGGGGGGGCCAAGAGACCCAGTACTTC. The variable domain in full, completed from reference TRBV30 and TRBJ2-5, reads SQTIHQWPATLVQPVGSPLSLECTVEGTSNPNLYWYRQAAGRGLQLLFYSVGIGQISSEVPQNLSASRPQDRQFILSSKKLLLSDSGFYLCAWSLKGGGQETQYFGPGTRLLVL.

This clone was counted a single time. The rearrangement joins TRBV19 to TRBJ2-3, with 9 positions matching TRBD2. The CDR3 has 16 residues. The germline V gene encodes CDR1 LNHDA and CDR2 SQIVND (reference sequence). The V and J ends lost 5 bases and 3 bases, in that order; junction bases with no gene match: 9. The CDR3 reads CASSAFAGGLTDTQYF. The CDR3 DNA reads TGTGCCAGTAGTGCTTTTGCGGGAGGGTTAACAGATACGCAGTATTTT. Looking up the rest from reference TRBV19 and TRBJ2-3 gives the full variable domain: DGGITQSPKYLFRKEGQNVTLSCEQNLNHDAMYWYRQDPGQGLRLIYYSQIVNDFQKGDIAEGYSVSREKKESFPLTVTSAQKNPTAFYLCASSAFAGGLTDTQYFGPGTRLTVL.

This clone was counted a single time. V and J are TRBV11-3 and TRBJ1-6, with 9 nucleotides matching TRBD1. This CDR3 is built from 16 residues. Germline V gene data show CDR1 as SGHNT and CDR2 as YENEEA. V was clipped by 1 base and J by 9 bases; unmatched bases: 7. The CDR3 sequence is CASSLGTGVSGSPLHF. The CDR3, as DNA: TGTGCCAGCAGCTTAGGGACAGGGGTTAGCGGTTCACCCCTCCACTTT.

The DNA of the CDR3 is TGTGCCAGCAGCCCGAAATTCGGTCTCTTTAGCTCCTATAATTCACCCCTCCACTTT. Translating gives CASSPKFGLFSSYNSPLHF. V gene TRBV11-2 combines with J gene TRBJ1-6; no clear D. V lost 5 bases, J lost 0 bases, and 20 bases lay in between. Germline-derived CDR1 and CDR2 are SGHAT and FQNNGV. This CDR3 contains 19 residues.

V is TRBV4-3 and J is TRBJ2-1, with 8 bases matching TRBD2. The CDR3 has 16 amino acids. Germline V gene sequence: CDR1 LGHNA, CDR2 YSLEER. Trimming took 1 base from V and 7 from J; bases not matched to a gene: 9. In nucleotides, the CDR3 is TGCGCCAGCAGCCAAGTTGGTCGACTAGCGAAGAATGAGCAGTTCTTC. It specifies CASSQVGRLAKNEQFF.

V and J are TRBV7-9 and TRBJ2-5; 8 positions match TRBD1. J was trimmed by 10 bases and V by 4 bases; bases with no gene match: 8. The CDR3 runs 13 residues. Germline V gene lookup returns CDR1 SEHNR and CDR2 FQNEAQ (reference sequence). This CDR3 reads CASSSAGGRGQYF. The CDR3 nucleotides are TGTGCCAGCAGCTCGGCAGGGGGCAGGGGCCAGTACTTC.

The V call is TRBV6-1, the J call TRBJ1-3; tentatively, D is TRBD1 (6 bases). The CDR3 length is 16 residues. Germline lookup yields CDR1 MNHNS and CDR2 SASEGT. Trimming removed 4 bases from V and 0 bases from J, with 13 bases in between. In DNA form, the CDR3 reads TGTGCCAGCAGTGTTCCTAAGGGACACTCTGGAAACACCATATATTTT. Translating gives CASSVPKGHSGNTIYF.

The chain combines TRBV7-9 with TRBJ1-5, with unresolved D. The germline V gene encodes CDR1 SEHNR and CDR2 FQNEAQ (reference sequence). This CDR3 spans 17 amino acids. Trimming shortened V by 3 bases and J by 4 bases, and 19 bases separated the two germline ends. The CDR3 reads CASSLGVPSPKNQPQHF. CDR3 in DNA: TGTGCCAGCAGCTTGGGAGTCCCGTCCCCGAAAAATCAGCCCCAGCATTTT.

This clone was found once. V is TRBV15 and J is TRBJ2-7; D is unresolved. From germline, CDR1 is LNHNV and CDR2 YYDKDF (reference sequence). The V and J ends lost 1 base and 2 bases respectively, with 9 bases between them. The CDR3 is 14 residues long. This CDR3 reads CATSRGGSPYEQYF. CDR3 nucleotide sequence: TGTGCCACCAGCAGAGGCGGTTCCCCCTACGAGCAGTACTTC.

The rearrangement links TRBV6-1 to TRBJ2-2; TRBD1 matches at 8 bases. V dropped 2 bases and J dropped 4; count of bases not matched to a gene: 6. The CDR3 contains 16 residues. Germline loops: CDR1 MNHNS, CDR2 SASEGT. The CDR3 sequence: CASSEMPGQVTGELFF. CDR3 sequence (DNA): TGTGCCAGCAGTGAAATGCCGGGACAGGTCACCGGGGAGCTGTTTTTT.